This T cell receptor beta chain was observed in a study of T cells in Graves' hyperthyroidism and ophthalmopathy. Recently diagnosed hyperthyroidism of less than 2 months' duration affected patients aged 18 to 65. For the diagnoses, clinical symptoms, serum thyroxine and TRAb, thyroid ultrasound and orbital computed tomography were used. PBMCs were obtained from about 9 ml fresh peripheral blood. Germline CDR1 is SGHRS and CDR2 is YFSETQ. The CDR3 spans 15 residues. V was cut by 0 bases and J by 5 bases, with 9 bases left in between. Amplification of TCR beta CDR3 regions used RNA as the template. HTBI primers were the set used in a first-round RT-PCR of the TCR CDR3. TCRdb re-called the multiplex PCR reads with MiXCR, one entry per CDR3 protein. The data hold hundreds of thousands of distinct CDR3 sequences, with less than 15% observed a single time.

Sequenced input: blood. The sequence derives from a woman aged 18-29 years with Graves' hyperthyroidism. V and J are TRBV5-1 and TRBJ1-6; D ambiguous. In DNA form, the CDR3 reads TGCGCCAGCAGCTTGGCCACTCAGAATAATTCACCCCTCCACTTT. The encoded protein is CASSLATQNNSPLHF.